The 26 T cell receptor beta chains given below trace back to one sample, sequenced in a study of CD8+ T cells in alopecia areata. Extracted from the samples, RNA was reverse transcribed into cDNA to serve as the sequencing template. Assay used: immunoSEQ multiplex PCR; TCRdb lists only in-frame clones, some missing. This sample has about 180,000 clones, with 59% found just once. The sample was CD4+ T cells sorted from blood, taken at week 0. The receptors were sampled from a human donor with alopecia areata.

The J gene is TRBJ2-5, the V gene TRBV30; D uncertain. From germline, CDR1 is GTSNPN and CDR2 SVGIG (reference sequence). V lost 4 bases and J lost 2, with 14 bases in between. The CDR3 covers 14 residues. Here the CDR3 reads CAWNHGPSQETQYF. Written as DNA, the CDR3 is TGTGCCTGGAATCATGGACCTTCACAAGAGACCCAGTACTTC.

V is TRBV30 and J is TRBJ1-2, with D unclear. From germline, CDR1 is GTSNPN and CDR2 SVGIG (reference sequence). V was shortened by 0 bases and J by 7 bases, with 9 bases between the two germline ends. The CDR3 length is 12 residues. The CDR3 here is CAWSVQGSGYTF. CDR3 DNA sequence: TGTGCCTGGAGTGTACAAGGGAGTGGCTACACCTTC.

The J gene is TRBJ1-1, the V gene TRBV29-1, with a weak D call TRBD1 (5 bases). The CDR3 has 13 amino acids. Germline CDR1 is SQVTM and CDR2 is ANQGSEA. Deletions cut 5 bases from V and 5 bases from J, with 15 bases between. CDR3 nucleotide sequence: TGCAGCGTTTCGGGGGAGTTAGTGACTGAAGCTTTCTTT. The encoded protein is CSVSGELVTEAFF.

In this sample, this clone turned up a few times. The rearrangement links TRBV29-1 to TRBJ1-4; TRBD1 aligns across 7 bases. The ends lost 7 bases at V and 8 bases at J; junction bases unmatched: 10. The CDR3 covers 13 residues. Germline CDR1 SQVTM, CDR2 ANQGSEA. CDR3 residues: CSAQGQFGEKLFF. The CDR3 DNA follows: TGCAGCGCTCAGGGACAGTTTGGCGAAAAACTGTTTTTT.

This clone came up a few times. J is TRBJ2-3 and V is TRBV29-1; D is uncertain. The CDR3 contains 13 residues. V was pared by 5 bases and J by 2 bases, with 11 bases between. Germline-derived CDR1 and CDR2 are SQVTM and ANQGSEA. CDR3 region: CSVLTRYTDTQYF. CDR3 sequence (DNA): TGCAGCGTTCTAACGCGGTACACAGATACGCAGTATTTT.

This chain uses TRBV30 with TRBJ2-7; D tentatively reads TRBD1 or TRBD2 (5 bases each). This CDR3 comprises 11 residues. Germline-derived CDR1 and CDR2 are GTSNPN and SVGIG (reference sequence). Trimming shortened V by 7 bases and J by 0 bases, and 7 bases separated the two germline ends. CDR3 nucleotide sequence: TGTGCCTCGGGGACCTCCTACGAGCAGTACTTC. The encoded protein is CASGTSYEQYF.

In its sample, this clone was seen many times. The CDR3 bases are TGTGCCAGCAGCCTAGGACTAGTCGACACCGGGGAGCTGTTTTTT. Translating it yields CASSLGLVDTGELFF. The chain uses TRBV7-9 and TRBJ2-2; 7 bases are a match to TRBD2. Trimming removed 5 bases from V and 3 bases from J; junction bases left unmatched: 6. Per germline, CDR1 SEHNR and CDR2 FQNEAQ (reference sequence). CDR3 length equals 15 residues.

J is TRBJ1-3 and V is TRBV29-1; 9 bases agree with TRBD1. Germline V gives CDR1 SQVTM, CDR2 ANQGSEA. V trimming: 7 bases; J trimming: 3 bases; junction bases outside the gene matches: 1. The CDR3 consists of 12 residues. This chain's CDR3 is CSGQGDGNTIYF. DNA for the CDR3: TGCAGCGGACAGGGGGATGGAAACACCATATATTTT.

The genes are TRBV19 and TRBJ1-2; 7 nucleotides agree with TRBD1. The V and J ends lost 4 bases and 0 bases, in that order; junction bases with no gene match: 2. The CDR3 length is 14 residues. The germline V gene has CDR1 LNHDA and CDR2 SQIVND (reference sequence). CDR3 in amino acids: CASSKGQSNYGYTF. DNA for the CDR3: TGTGCCAGTAGTAAGGGACAGTCTAACTATGGCTACACCTTC. Combining the CDR3 with reference TRBV19 and TRBJ1-2 gives the whole variable domain DGGITQSPKYLFRKEGQNVTLSCEQNLNHDAMYWYRQDPGQGLRLIYYSQIVNDFQKGDIAEGYSVSREKKESFPLTVTSAQKNPTAFYLCASSKGQSNYGYTFGSGTRLTVV.

The chain recombines TRBV11-2 with TRBJ1-2, with a tentative D call TRBD1 (6 bases). The CDR3 runs 15 residues. Germline lookup yields CDR1 SGHAT and CDR2 FQNNGV. Trimming took off 5 bases at V and 7 bases at J, with 20 bases between the two ends. In DNA, the CDR3 is TGTGCCAGCAGCCCGCTTTGGACAGCCGCCGGTGGCTACACCTTC. Translated, it gives CASSPLWTAAGGYTF.

The rearrangement links TRBV5-1 to TRBJ1-1; TRBD1 matches at 12 bases. CDR1 and CDR2 (germline): SGHRS, YFSETQ. CDR3 length: 16 residues. The V segment lost 4 bases and the J segment 0 bases; nucleotides outside the gene matches: 4. The CDR3 loop reads CASSPGTGGLNTEAFF. The CDR3 DNA reads as TGCGCCAGCAGCCCAGGGACAGGGGGCCTGAACACTGAAGCTTTCTTT.

The chain links TRBV29-1 to TRBJ2-5; 8 bases line up with TRBD2. Germline CDR1 and CDR2: SQVTM and ANQGSEA. Losses at the gene ends were 4 bases for V and 5 bases for J; bases not matched to a gene: 9. This CDR3 has 14 residues. CDR3 loop: CSVAIRGGRETQYF. For the CDR3, the DNA is TGCAGCGTTGCGATCCGGGGGGGCCGGGAGACCCAGTACTTC.

This clone was seen a handful of times. The chain carries TRBV29-1 and TRBJ2-7; D could derive from TRBD1 or TRBD2 (5 bases each). Trimming took 1 base from V and 3 from J, leaving 13 bases between them. The germline V gene encodes CDR1 SQVTM and CDR2 ANQGSEA. The CDR3 extends over 14 amino acids. CDR3 region: CSVEGGPLNYEQYF. Here the CDR3 DNA reads TGCAGCGTTGAAGGGGGACCCCTTAACTACGAGCAGTACTTC.

The rearrangement joins TRBV29-1 to TRBJ2-7, with TRBD1 matching 9 bases. The V segment lost 1 base and the J segment 6 bases; nucleotides outside the gene matches: 4. CDR1 SQVTM and CDR2 ANQGSEA come from the germline V gene. This CDR3 region has 13 residues. In DNA form, the CDR3 reads TGCAGCGTTGAAGGCCCGACAGGGGGCGAGCAGTACTTC. Translating gives CSVEGPTGGEQYF.

CDR3 amino acids: CASSSLAGSSSYEQYF. The CDR3, as DNA: TGTGCCAGCAGCTCGCTAGCGGGGTCCTCTTCCTACGAGCAGTACTTC. The chain joins TRBV11-2 to TRBJ2-7, with TRBD2 matching over 9 bases. The germline V gene has CDR1 SGHAT and CDR2 FQNNGV. V lost 4 bases to trimming and J lost 1 base; unmatched junction nucleotides: 8. This CDR3 has 16 residues. Complete variable domain (other parts from reference TRBV11-2 and TRBJ2-7): EAGVAQSPRYKIIEKRQSVAFWCNPISGHATLYWYQQILGQGPKLLIQFQNNGVVDDSQLPKDRFSAERLKGVDSTLKIQPAKLEDSAVYLCASSSLAGSSSYEQYFGPGTRLTVT.

In its sample, this clone was seen a few times. The gene calls are TRBV5-1 and TRBJ2-7; no clear D gene. The CDR3 runs 14 residues. V was cut by 0 bases and J by 0 bases, with 7 bases left in between. The germline gives CDR1 SGHRS, CDR2 YFSETQ. The chain's CDR3 is CASSLDLNSYEQYF. The CDR3 DNA is TGCGCCAGCAGCTTGGACCTGAACTCCTACGAGCAGTACTTC. Together with reference TRBV5-1 and TRBJ2-7, the CDR3 gives the full variable domain: KAGVTQTPRYLIKTRGQQVTLSCSPISGHRSVSWYQQTPGQGLQFLFEYFSETQRNKGNFPGRFSGRQFSNSRSEMNVSTLELGDSALYLCASSLDLNSYEQYFGPGTRLTVT.

The chain recombines TRBV19 with TRBJ1-3; D gene ambiguous. CDR3 length: 16 residues. V lost 0 bases to trimming and J lost 0 bases, with 9 bases between them. Germline values: CDR1 LNHDA, CDR2 SQIVND (reference sequence). The CDR3 DNA sequence: TGTGCCAGTAGTATAGACAGGACGAGCTCTGGAAACACCATATATTTT. It is translated as CASSIDRTSSGNTIYF.

The V and J genes are TRBV20-1 and TRBJ2-7; D is undetermined. Trimming removed 2 bases at V and 3 bases at J, with 5 bases between. Germline V gene data show CDR1 as DFQATT and CDR2 as SNEGSKA (reference sequence). There are 11 residues in the CDR3. CDR3 loop: CSARSDYEQYF. CDR3 DNA: TGCAGTGCTAGATCAGACTACGAGCAGTACTTC.

The V and J genes are TRBV4-1 and TRBJ2-1; D unresolved. V was trimmed by 4 bases and J by 0 bases, leaving 10 bases between them. Germline V gene lookup returns CDR1 MGHRA and CDR2 YSYEKL. The CDR3 runs to 15 residues. DNA of the CDR3: TGCGCCAGCAGCCTGGACGGAAGCTCCTACAATGAGCAGTTCTTC. Translated: CASSLDGSSYNEQFF.

The genes are TRBV29-1 and TRBJ1-1; perhaps TRBD1 as D (5 bases). CDR1 SQVTM and CDR2 ANQGSEA come from the germline V gene. The CDR3 runs to 15 residues. The V end lost 4 bases, the J end lost 5 bases, and 20 bases lay between the germline ends. The CDR3 protein is CSVAVGGFLGTEAFF. Written as DNA, the CDR3 is TGCAGCGTTGCGGTTGGGGGTTTTCTGGGAACTGAAGCTTTCTTT.

The chain has TRBV2 and TRBJ1-2; no definite D call. V was clipped by 5 bases and J by 1 base, with 2 bases between them. CDR1 and CDR2 from the germline V gene are SNHLY and FYNNEI. The CDR3 totals 11 residues. The CDR3 coding sequence is TGTGCCAGCAGTTATAACTATGGCTACACCTTC. Translated: CASSYNYGYTF. Combining the CDR3 with reference TRBV2 and TRBJ1-2 gives the whole variable domain EPEVTQTPSHQVTQMGQEVILRCVPISNHLYFYWYRQILGQKVEFLVSFYNNEISEKSEIFDDQFSVERPDGSNFTLKIRSTKLEDSAMYFCASSYNYGYTFGSGTRLTVV.

The chain joins TRBV25-1 to TRBJ1-2, with D possibly being TRBD1 (6 bases). The CDR3 spans 14 residues. With 6 bases removed from V and 3 bases from J, the gap between germline ends came to 14 bases. Germline CDR1 is MGHDK and CDR2 is SYGVNS. The CDR3 coding sequence is TGTGCCAGCAGCGAGGGGGGCTCGTACTATGGCTACACCTTC. This translates into CASSEGGSYYGYTF.

This clone was seen a single time. The genes are TRBV4-2 and TRBJ1-3; 8 positions agree with TRBD1. The germline V gene encodes CDR1 LGHNA and CDR2 YNFKEQ. CDR3 length: 17 residues. After removal of 0 bases from V and 10 bases from J, the junction contained 14 bases not matched to a gene. CDR3 protein: CASSQDLGNRGGVTIYF. The CDR3 region has the DNA TGTGCCAGCAGCCAAGATTTGGGAAACAGGGGGGGCGTTACCATATATTTT.

The gene calls are TRBV5-1 and TRBJ2-7, with D possibly being TRBD2 (5 bases). Trimming pared 0 bases from V and 5 bases from J, leaving 12 bases between. The CDR3 is made up of 14 amino acids. Germline CDR1 and CDR2: SGHRS and YFSETQ. For the CDR3, the DNA is TGCGCCAGCAGCTTGGTTTCGGGATCTCACGAGCAGTACTTC. It encodes CASSLVSGSHEQYF.

DNA of the CDR3: TGTGCCAGCAGCTTGATAGGAGGCAATCAGCCCCAGCATTTT. Amino acid sequence: CASSLIGGNQPQHF. V usage is TRBV5-6 and J usage is TRBJ1-5; no firm D call. CDR3 length: 14 residues. With 1 base removed from V and 2 bases from J, the gap between germline ends came to 7 bases. Germline loops: CDR1 SGHDT, CDR2 YYEEEE.

This rearrangement joins TRBV7-2 to TRBJ2-1, with D possibly matching TRBD1 (5 bases). This CDR3 has 15 residues. V lost 4 bases and J 0 bases, leaving 10 bases between the germline ends. The germline V gene has CDR1 SGHTA and CDR2 FQGNSA. This chain's CDR3 is CASSSPGFSYNEQFF. As DNA, the CDR3 is TGTGCCAGCAGCTCCCCAGGGTTCTCCTACAATGAGCAGTTCTTC.